The TCR beta chain described here comes from a study of blood T cell repertoires in COVID-19. Study background: The origin of the acute and convalescent COVID-19 samples was the United States, Italy and Spain. PBMCs, B-cell-depleted T cells, or T cells provided the cDNA or gDNA that made up the material.

This clone came up once. Original processing notes: Reference gene primer amplification gave estimated nucleated cell counts. Sequenced by immunoSEQ multiplex PCR; TCRdb stores in-frame clones only, minus some. From that table come the V and J calls and clone size; the DNA was used to work out D and trimming. The table includes under 300,000 clones, roughly 86% detected once. Specimen: peripheral blood. The TCR comes from a woman aged 25 to 39 with acute or convalescent COVID-19.

As DNA, the CDR3 is TGTGCCAGCAGCTACGGACAGGACTACGAGCAGTACTTC. Its protein is CASSYGQDYEQYF. The chain recombines TRBV11-3 with TRBJ2-7; 7 bases fit TRBD1. In germline, CDR1 is SGHNT, CDR2 YENEEA. The CDR3 runs 13 residues. After removal of 4 bases from V and 3 bases from J, the junction contained 3 bases not matched to a gene. The full variable domain, completed using reference TRBV11-3 and TRBJ2-7, is EAGVVQSPRYKIIEKKQPVAFWCNPISGHNTLYWYLQNLGQGPELLIRYENEEAVDDSQLPKDRFSAERLKGVDSTLKIQPAELGDSAVYLCASSYGQDYEQYFGPGTRLTVT.